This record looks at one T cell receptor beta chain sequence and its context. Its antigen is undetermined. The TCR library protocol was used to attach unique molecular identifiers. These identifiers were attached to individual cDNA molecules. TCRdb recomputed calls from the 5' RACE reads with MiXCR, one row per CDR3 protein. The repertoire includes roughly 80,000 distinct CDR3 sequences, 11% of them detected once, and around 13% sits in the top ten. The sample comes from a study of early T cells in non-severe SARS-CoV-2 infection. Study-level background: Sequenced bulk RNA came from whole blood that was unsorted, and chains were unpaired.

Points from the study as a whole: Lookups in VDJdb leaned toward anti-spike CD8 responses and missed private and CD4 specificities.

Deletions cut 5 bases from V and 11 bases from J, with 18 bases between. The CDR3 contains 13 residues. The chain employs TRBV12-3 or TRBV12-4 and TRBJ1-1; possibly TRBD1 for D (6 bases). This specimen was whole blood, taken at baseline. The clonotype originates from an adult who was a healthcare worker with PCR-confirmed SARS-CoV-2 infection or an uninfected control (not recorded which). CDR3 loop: CASSKPPGHKAFF. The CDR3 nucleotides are TGTGCCAGCAGTAAGCCGCCGGGACACAAGGCTTTCTTT.